The 21 T cell receptor beta chains listed next were all sequenced from one sample in a study of control samples from healthy donors and cancer patients. Assay: immunoSEQ multiplex PCR; the TCRdb copy retains only in-frame clones and omits some. The sample holds 63,000 or so clones; about 80% are singletons and the top ten take around 30%. Sequences were obtained from blood. All receptors derive from a man between 50 and 59 years old in good health.

The rearrangement links TRBV9 to TRBJ2-1; 7 bases are a match to TRBD1. V was clipped by 0 bases and J by 4 bases; unmatched bases: 10. CDR3 size: 17 residues. Germline loops: CDR1 SGDLS, CDR2 YYNGEE. CDR3 sequence: CASSVGQQGWGYNEQFF. The CDR3 nucleotides are TGTGCCAGCAGCGTAGGACAACAGGGGTGGGGATACAATGAGCAGTTCTTC.

The chain couples TRBV7-2 to TRBJ1-2, with 8 bases aligning to TRBD1. The CDR3 consists of 14 residues. With 5 bases clipped from V and 6 bases from J, the junction kept 8 bases outside the gene matches. CDR1 is SGHTA and CDR2 is FQGNSA in the germline V gene. Written as DNA, the CDR3 is TGTGCCAGCAGCAAAACCCGGACAGGGCATGGCTACACCTTC. Its protein product is CASSKTRTGHGYTF.

The gene calls are TRBV11-3 and TRBJ1-2; D is undetermined. V was clipped by 10 bases and J by 6 bases, with 12 bases between them. From germline, CDR1 is SGHNT and CDR2 YENEEA. CDR3 length equals 11 residues. CDR3 nucleotide sequence: TGTGCCATCCAGGACGGGAATGGCTACACCTTC. Its translation: CAIQDGNGYTF. The whole variable domain, filled in from reference TRBV11-3 and TRBJ1-2, reads EAGVVQSPRYKIIEKKQPVAFWCNPISGHNTLYWYLQNLGQGPELLIRYENEEAVDDSQLPKDRFSAERLKGVDSTLKIQPAELGDSAVYLCAIQDGNGYTFGSGTRLTVV.

The chain links TRBV7-2 to TRBJ2-3, with 9 positions matching TRBD1. This CDR3 contains 14 residues. J was trimmed by 3 bases and V by 5 bases; bases with no gene match: 3. The germline V gene has CDR1 SGHTA and CDR2 FQGNSA. The CDR3 region has the DNA TGTGCCAGCAGCCAACAGGGGGCGACAGATACGCAGTATTTT. This gives the protein CASSQQGATDTQYF. The variable domain in full, with the rest retrieved from reference TRBV7-2 and TRBJ2-3, is GAGVSQSPSNKVTEKGKDVELRCDPISGHTALYWYRQSLGQGLEFLIYFQGNSAPDKSGLPSDRFSAERTGGSVSTLTIQRTQQEDSAVYLCASSQQGATDTQYFGPGTRLTVL.

In nucleotides, the CDR3 is TGTGCCAGCAGTTCCGGGACTACCTACAATGAGCAGTTCTTC. It codes for CASSSGTTYNEQFF. This sequence joins TRBV28 and TRBJ2-1, with TRBD2 matching over 7 bases. The V gene end was trimmed by 4 bases and the J gene end by 2 bases; junction bases not matched to a gene: 2. Germline lookup yields CDR1 MDHEN and CDR2 SYDVKM. This CDR3 region has 14 residues.

This clone showed up just a few times. The chain employs TRBV27 and TRBJ2-1; 12 bases are shared with TRBD2. This CDR3 has 17 amino acids. Per germline, CDR1 MNHEY and CDR2 SMNVEV (reference sequence). Trimming cost V 5 bases and J 4 bases; bases outside gene matches: 9. The CDR3 protein is CASSATRLAGVYNEQFF. The CDR3 nucleotides read TGTGCCAGCAGTGCGACCAGACTAGCGGGAGTGTACAATGAGCAGTTCTTC.

The chain combines TRBV19 with TRBJ1-1; D not certain. Germline CDR1 is LNHDA and CDR2 is SQIVND (reference sequence). V lost 5 bases to trimming and J lost 2 bases, with 9 bases between them. The CDR3 has 13 amino acids. CDR3: CASSLSINTEAFF. The CDR3 DNA sequence: TGTGCCAGTAGTCTCTCGATTAACACTGAAGCTTTCTTT. The complete variable domain, with remaining parts taken from reference TRBV19 and TRBJ1-1, reads DGGITQSPKYLFRKEGQNVTLSCEQNLNHDAMYWYRQDPGQGLRLIYYSQIVNDFQKGDIAEGYSVSREKKESFPLTVTSAQKNPTAFYLCASSLSINTEAFFGQGTRLTVV.

A single count supports this clone. The chain employs TRBV2 and TRBJ2-3, with D hard to call. The CDR3 length is 13 residues. V lost 6 bases and J 4 bases, leaving 11 bases between the germline ends. The V gene's germline CDR1 is SNHLY and CDR2 FYNNEI. The DNA for the CDR3 is TGTGCCAGCAGCGCCCGAGGTCCAGATACGCAGTATTTT. Translation gives CASSARGPDTQYF.

The chain has TRBV4-3 and TRBJ2-3; maybe TRBD2 (6 bases). In germline, CDR1 is LGHNA, CDR2 YSLEER. CDR3 length equals 18 residues. V was shortened by 2 bases and J by 3 bases, with 21 bases between the two germline ends. The CDR3 coding sequence is TGCGCCAGCAGCCAAAAACCGACTAGTTCCCACAATACAGATACGCAGTATTTT. It yields the protein CASSQKPTSSHNTDTQYF.

The CDR3 coding sequence is TGTGCCAGCAGCCCTCGGGCATGGGTAACCCCTGGCTACGAGCAGTACTTC. As protein: CASSPRAWVTPGYEQYF. The V call is TRBV9, the J call TRBJ2-7, with D uncertain. CDR1 and CDR2 from the germline V gene are SGDLS and YYNGEE. This CDR3 spans 17 amino acids. Deletions cut 4 bases from V and 3 bases from J, with 23 bases between.

The rearrangement links TRBV9 to TRBJ2-2; D tentatively fits TRBD1 or TRBD2 (6 bases each). Germline-derived CDR1 and CDR2 are SGDLS and YYNGEE. V was shortened by 0 bases and J by 5 bases, with 20 bases between the two germline ends. The CDR3 runs 18 residues. CDR3 nucleotides: TGTGCCAGCAGCGTAGGATCGGGGGCGCGGAGGTCGACCGGGGAGCTGTTTTTT. Residues: CASSVGSGARRSTGELFF. The full variable domain, completed using reference TRBV9 and TRBJ2-2, is DSGVTQTPKHLITATGQRVTLRCSPRSGDLSVYWYQQSLDQGLQFLIQYYNGEERAKGNILERFSAQQFPDLHSELNLSSLELGDSALYFCASSVGSGARRSTGELFFGEGSRLTVL.

The chain recombines TRBV10-3 with TRBJ2-5; 8 nucleotides match TRBD1. From germline, CDR1 is ENHRY and CDR2 SYGVKD. The CDR3 extends over 16 amino acids. Trimming at V came to 4 bases and at J to 4 bases, leaving 11 bases not matched to a gene. CDR3 amino acids: CAISGQGAVSAETQYF. CDR3 sequence (DNA): TGTGCCATCAGTGGTCAGGGGGCGGTTTCTGCAGAGACCCAGTACTTC.

This rearrangement joins TRBV7-2 to TRBJ1-1; TRBD1 might be the D (6 bases). Germline CDR1 SGHTA, CDR2 FQGNSA. The V end was cut by 2 bases, the J end by 11 bases, with 21 bases between. CDR3 size: 15 residues. The CDR3 region has the DNA TGTGCCAGCAGCTTATTGTTACAGGGCCGGGGCGAGGCTTTCTTT. It codes for CASSLLLQGRGEAFF.

This rearrangement joins TRBV27 to TRBJ2-7; possibly TRBD2 for D (6 bases). CDR1 and CDR2 from the germline V gene are MNHEY and SMNVEV (reference sequence). There are 15 residues in the CDR3. With 3 bases removed from V and 6 bases from J, the gap between germline ends came to 18 bases. The CDR3 sequence: CASSFFRDLTSEQYF. The CDR3 nucleotides read TGTGCCAGCAGTTTTTTCCGGGACTTGACCTCCGAGCAGTACTTC.

The V gene is TRBV15, the J gene TRBJ1-2; the D gene is possibly TRBD1 (6 bases). CDR1 and CDR2 from the germline V gene are LNHNV and YYDKDF (reference sequence). The V gene lost 0 bases and the J gene lost 9 bases, with 14 bases spanning the gap. The CDR3 spans 14 residues. The CDR3 DNA follows: TGTGCCACCAGCAGAGATCCAGGGGCAAGAAGCTACACCTTC. Protein product: CATSRDPGARSYTF.

J is TRBJ1-1 and V is TRBV24-1, with 9 bases matching TRBD1. The CDR3 is made up of 16 amino acids. Germline CDR1 and CDR2: KGHDR and SFDVKD. The V and J ends lost 6 bases and 3 bases, in that order; junction bases with no gene match: 10. Here the CDR3 DNA reads TGTGCCACCAGTACAACACCTGGGACAGGGCACACTGAAGCTTTCTTT. Amino acid sequence: CATSTTPGTGHTEAFF.

The genes are TRBV12-5 and TRBJ2-5; D is possibly TRBD2 (6 bases). The CDR3 length is 14 residues. Trimming removed 1 base at V and 2 bases at J, with 8 bases between. Germline V lookup: CDR1 LGHNT, CDR2 FRNRAP. The chain's CDR3 is CASGLATSQETQYF. CDR3 DNA: TGTGCTAGTGGTTTGGCGACTAGTCAAGAGACCCAGTACTTC.

This chain links TRBV28 with TRBJ1-1, with TRBD1 identical over 7 bases. The CDR3 is made up of 13 amino acids. Looked up from germline, CDR1 is MDHEN and CDR2 is SYDVKM. J gave up 4 bases and V 5 bases, and 4 bases lay outside the gene matches. The CDR3 region has the DNA TGTGCCAGCAGTACCCACAGGGGCACTGAAGCTTTCTTT. This encodes CASSTHRGTEAFF.

CDR3 coding DNA: TGTGCCAGCAGCCTGACTCTCAGATACGAGCAGTTCTTC. It is translated as CASSLTLRYEQFF. The chain combines TRBV6-2 or TRBV6-3 with TRBJ2-1; D uncertain. Trimming took 6 bases from V and 10 from J, leaving 16 bases between them. Per the germline V gene, CDR1 is MNHEY and CDR2 is SVGEGT. The CDR3 runs to 13 residues.

This clone was seen more than once but under ten times. This sequence joins TRBV5-4 and TRBJ1-2, with 7 nucleotides matching TRBD1. This CDR3 is built from 15 residues. Germline values: CDR1 SGHNT, CDR2 YYREEE (reference sequence). Germline trimming cut 3 bases from V and 3 bases from J; bases unmatched to any gene: 8. DNA of the CDR3: TGTGCCAGCAGCTCAGAGGACAGGTTGGACTATGGCTACACCTTC. It codes for CASSSEDRLDYGYTF. Drawing the rest from reference TRBV5-4 and TRBJ1-2, the complete variable domain is ETGVTQSPTHLIKTRGQQVTLRCSSQSGHNTVSWYQQALGQGPQFIFQYYREEENGRGNFPPRFSGLQFPNYSSELNVNALELDDSALYLCASSSEDRLDYGYTFGSGTRLTVV.

The chain recombines TRBV4-2 with TRBJ1-6; TRBD1 aligns across 12 bases. The CDR3 consists of 16 residues. Germline V CDR1 and CDR2: LGHNA, YNFKEQ. Unmatched junction bases numbered 5, after V lost 2 bases and J lost 9 bases. CDR3: CASSQPPGQGASPLHF. DNA for the CDR3: TGTGCCAGCAGCCAACCTCCGGGACAGGGGGCTTCACCCCTCCACTTT.